These 16 T cell receptor beta chains were sequenced from one sample in a study of graft-versus-host responses after intestinal transplantation. The method was immunoSEQ multiplex PCR; TCRdb's version includes in-frame clones alone and lacks a portion of them. Of around 6,700 clones listed, approximately 91% were seen once; the top ten hold less than 5.5%. The starting material was PBMCs, obtained around 88 days after transplant. These receptors were taken from a human patient who received an intestinal transplant, so some T cells may come from the graft donor.

This clone appeared a few times. This chain joins TRBV6-6 and TRBJ2-2, with D possibly TRBD1 on 5 matching bases. V lost 5 bases and J 2 bases, leaving 12 bases between the germline ends. The V gene's germline CDR1 is MNHNY and CDR2 SVGAGI (reference sequence). This CDR3 region has 15 residues. The CDR3 protein is CASSGPDRNTGELFF. The CDR3 DNA is TGTGCCAGCAGTGGCCCTGACAGAAACACCGGGGAGCTGTTTTTT.

This sequence joins TRBV9 and TRBJ1-1; 7 nucleotides line up with TRBD1. CDR1 and CDR2 from the germline V gene are SGDLS and YYNGEE. This CDR3 has 20 residues. Unmatched junction bases numbered 24, after V lost 4 bases and J lost 3 bases. CDR3 DNA: TGTGCCAGCAGCTCAGAGGCCCCCGTCGACAGGGAAACCAGGGACACTGAAGCTTTCTTT. It yields the protein CASSSEAPVDRETRDTEAFF.

This chain connects TRBV6-6 to TRBJ2-4; a weak D match, TRBD1 (5 bases). Germline assignment: CDR1 MNHNY and CDR2 SVGAGI (reference sequence). The CDR3 runs 13 residues. V gave up 6 bases and J gave up 5 bases, with 11 bases separating them. CDR3 loop: CASRSLTENIQYF. The CDR3 nucleotides read TGTGCCAGCAGAAGCCTGACAGAAAACATTCAGTACTTC.

Concerning this clone: One end of the junction fails to match germline, which may point to a read error. V usage is TRBV7-7 and J usage is TRBJ2-5, with D maybe TRBD1 (5 bases). The CDR3 consists of 13 residues. CDR1 and CDR2 from the germline V gene are SSHAT and FNYEAQ (reference sequence). In DNA, the CDR3 is TGTGCTAGCAGCCGTAGGGGTAAAGAGACCCAGTACTTC. This translates into CASSRRGKETQYF.

This chain joins TRBV28 and TRBJ1-1; no firm D call. CDR1 and CDR2 from the germline V gene are MDHEN and SYDVKM. V dropped 5 bases and J dropped 4 bases, with 14 bases sitting between them. The CDR3 spans 14 residues. The CDR3, as DNA: TGTGCCAGCAGTCCCCCCCAGAGTGGCACTGAAGCTTTCTTT. It yields the protein CASSPPQSGTEAFF.

The CDR3 DNA reads as TGTGCCAGCAGCTTCGGGGGCGCGGACTACGAGCAGTACGTC. As protein: CASSFGGADYEQYV. This chain joins TRBV11-2 and TRBJ2-7; the D call may be TRBD1 or TRBD2 (6 bases each). The CDR3 spans 14 residues. V lost 3 bases to trimming and J lost 3 bases, with 12 bases between them. Germline-derived CDR1 and CDR2 are SGHAT and FQNNGV.

The chain joins TRBV5-1 to TRBJ2-1; 14 nucleotides line up with TRBD2. With V trimmed by 1 base and J by 7 bases, 4 bases remained unmatched. Germline V gene data show CDR1 as SGHRS and CDR2 as YFSETQ. The CDR3 contains 16 residues. CDR3 loop: CASSLPGTSGSNEQFF. In nucleotides, the CDR3 is TGCGCCAGCAGCTTGCCCGGGACTAGCGGGAGTAATGAGCAGTTCTTC.

This clone was seen only a few times. The J gene is TRBJ2-6, the V gene TRBV2; a possible D gene is TRBD1 (6 bases). Deletions cut 5 bases from V and 2 bases from J, with 10 bases between. This CDR3 comprises 15 residues. Germline CDR1 reads SNHLY; CDR2 reads FYNNEI. The CDR3 DNA sequence: TGTGCCAGCAGTACTCAGGGGACTGGGGCCAACGTCCTGACTTTC. This translates into CASSTQGTGANVLTF.

The chain is built from TRBV15 and TRBJ2-5, with 9 bases lining up with TRBD2. The V gene's germline CDR1 is LNHNV and CDR2 YYDKDF (reference sequence). CDR3 length: 15 amino acids. V lost 0 bases, J lost 5 bases, and 4 bases stayed unmatched. CDR3: CATSRDSGGMETQYF. The CDR3 DNA reads TGTGCCACCAGCAGAGATAGCGGGGGTATGGAGACCCAGTACTTC.

There are a few counts of this clone. This chain links TRBV6-1 with TRBJ2-1, with D possibly TRBD1 on 6 matching bases. The germline V gene has CDR1 MNHNS and CDR2 SASEGT. The CDR3 has 14 amino acids. The V end was cut by 3 bases, the J end by 4 bases, with 10 bases between. The CDR3 reads CASSDRGEYNEQFF. The CDR3 nucleotides are TGTGCCAGCAGTGACAGGGGAGAGTACAATGAGCAGTTCTTC.

V usage is TRBV19 and J usage is TRBJ1-5; D is ambiguous. V was cut by 0 bases and J by 3 bases, with 6 bases left in between. There are 14 residues in the CDR3. CDR1 LNHDA and CDR2 SQIVND come from the germline V gene (reference sequence). CDR3 DNA sequence: TGTGCCAGTAGTATAGAAGGAACCAATCAGCCCCAGCATTTT. It translates to CASSIEGTNQPQHF.

The chain couples TRBV5-1 to TRBJ2-1, with TRBD2 identical over 13 bases. The V segment lost 4 bases and the J segment 3 bases; nucleotides outside the gene matches: 4. The CDR3 is 16 residues long. Germline values: CDR1 SGHRS, CDR2 YFSETQ. The CDR3, as DNA: TGCGCCAGCAGCCCGGGACTAGCGGGGCTCTACAATGAGCAGTTCTTC. This codes for CASSPGLAGLYNEQFF.

J is TRBJ2-2 and V is TRBV15; D gene uncertain. This CDR3 comprises 15 residues. Germline V lookup: CDR1 LNHNV, CDR2 YYDKDF (reference sequence). V shed 1 base and J shed 2 bases, with 8 bases lying between them. The CDR3 region has the DNA TGTGCCACCAGCAGAGTCGAAGCTAACACCGGGGAGCTGTTTTTT. Its protein is CATSRVEANTGELFF.

This clone occurred a few times. The chain links TRBV6-4 to TRBJ1-5, with a tentative D call TRBD1 (6 bases). The CDR3 sequence is 15 residues long. The germline V gene has CDR1 MRHNA and CDR2 SNTAGT. Trimming cost V 3 bases and J 1 base, with 10 bases left between them. The CDR3: CASSEEGGSNQPQHF. DNA for the CDR3: TGTGCCAGCAGTGAAGAAGGGGGGAGCAATCAGCCCCAGCATTTT.

This rearrangement joins TRBV7-2 to TRBJ2-2; D remains ambiguous. Germline V CDR1 and CDR2: SGHTA, FQGNSA. The V and J ends lost 6 bases and 3 bases respectively, with 14 bases between them. This CDR3 has 15 amino acids. The CDR3 reads CASSIVARDTGELFF. The DNA for the CDR3 is TGTGCCAGCAGTATTGTAGCACGGGACACCGGGGAGCTGTTTTTT.

The chain has TRBV6-5 and TRBJ2-5; the D is unclear. The V gene lost 5 bases and the J gene lost 1 base, with 11 bases spanning the gap. Germline V gives CDR1 MNHEY, CDR2 SVGAGI. This CDR3 has 14 residues. The CDR3 loop reads CASSAEVAQETQYF. As DNA, the CDR3 is TGTGCCAGCAGTGCTGAAGTTGCCCAAGAGACCCAGTACTTC.